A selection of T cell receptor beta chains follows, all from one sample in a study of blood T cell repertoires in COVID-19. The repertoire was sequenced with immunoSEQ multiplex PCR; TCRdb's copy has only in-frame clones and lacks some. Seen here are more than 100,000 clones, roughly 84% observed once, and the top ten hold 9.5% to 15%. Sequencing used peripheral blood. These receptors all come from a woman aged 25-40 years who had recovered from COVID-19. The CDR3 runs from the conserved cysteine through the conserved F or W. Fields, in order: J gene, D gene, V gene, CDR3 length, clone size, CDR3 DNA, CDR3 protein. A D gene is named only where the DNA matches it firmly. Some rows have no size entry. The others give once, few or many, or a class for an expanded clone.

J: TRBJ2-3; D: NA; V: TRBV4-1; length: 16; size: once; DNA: TGCGCCAGCAGCCAAGTGGGGAGTCTAGCTCAGGATACGCAGTATTTT; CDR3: CASSQVGSLAQDTQYF
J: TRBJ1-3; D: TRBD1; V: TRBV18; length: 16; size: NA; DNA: TGTGCCAGCTCACCTGGGACAGGGGGAAATGGAAACACCATATATTTT; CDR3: CASSPGTGGNGNTIYF
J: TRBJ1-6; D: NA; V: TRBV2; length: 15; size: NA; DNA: TGTGCCAGCAGTGAGCGGGGGAACTATAATTCACCCCTCCACTTT; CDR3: CASSERGNYNSPLHF
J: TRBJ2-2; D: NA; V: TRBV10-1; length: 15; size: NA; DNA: TGCGCCAGCAGTGTTGCAGTTTGCTACACCGGGGAGCTGTTTTTT; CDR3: CASSVAVCYTGELFF
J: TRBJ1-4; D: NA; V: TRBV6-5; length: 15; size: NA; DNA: TGTGCCAGCAGCCTCCGCCTGGGCTCGGATGAAAAACTGTTTTTT; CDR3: CASSLRLGSDEKLFF
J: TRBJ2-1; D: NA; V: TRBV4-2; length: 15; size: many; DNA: TGTGCCAGCAGCCAAGTGTCGAGCTCCTACAATGAGCAGTTCTTC; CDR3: CASSQVSSSYNEQFF
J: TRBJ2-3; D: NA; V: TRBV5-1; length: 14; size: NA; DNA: TGCGCCAGCACCACAGGGAGACTCACAGATACGCAGTATTTT; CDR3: CASTTGRLTDTQYF
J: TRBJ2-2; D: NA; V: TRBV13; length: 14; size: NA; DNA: TGTGCCAGCAGGGCCAGGGGGGACACCGGGGAGCTGTTTTTT; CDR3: CASRARGDTGELFF
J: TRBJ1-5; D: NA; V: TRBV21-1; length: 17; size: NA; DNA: TGTGCCAGCAGCAATTGGGCAGGGGGCTATAGCAATCAGCCCCAGCATTTT; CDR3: CASSNWAGGYSNQPQHF
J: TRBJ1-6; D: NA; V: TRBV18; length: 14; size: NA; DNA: TGTGCCAGCTCCCAACAGCACGAGAATTCACCCCTCCACTTT; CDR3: CASSQQHENSPLHF
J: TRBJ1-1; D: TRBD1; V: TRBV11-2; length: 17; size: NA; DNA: TGTGCCAGCAGACCAAGGATACGCGGGACAGTAAACACTGAAGCTTTCTTT; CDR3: CASRPRIRGTVNTEAFF
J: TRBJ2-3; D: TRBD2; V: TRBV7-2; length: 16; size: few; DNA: TGTGCCAGCAGCAAGGGACTAGCGGGGGGGGAAGATACGCAGTATTTT; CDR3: CASSKGLAGGEDTQYF
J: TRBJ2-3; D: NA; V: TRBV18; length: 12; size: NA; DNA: TGTGCCAGCTCACCGCAGGCAGATACGCAGTATTTT; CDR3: CASSPQADTQYF
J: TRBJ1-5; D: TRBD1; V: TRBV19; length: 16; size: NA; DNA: TGTGCCAGTAGTATAGCCGGGACAGGGGGTGCTCAGCCCCAGCATTTT; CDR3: CASSIAGTGGAQPQHF
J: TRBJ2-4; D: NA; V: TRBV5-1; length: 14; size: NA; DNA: TGCGCCAGCAGCTCGCGGGGACTGGGAAACATTCAGTACTTC; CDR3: CASSSRGLGNIQYF
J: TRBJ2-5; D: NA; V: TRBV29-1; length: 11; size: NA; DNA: TGCAGCGCCGGGTCTGTGGAGACCCAGTACTTC; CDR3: CSAGSVETQYF
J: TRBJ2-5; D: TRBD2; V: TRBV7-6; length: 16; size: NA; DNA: TGTGCCAGCAGCTTAGGGACTAGCGGGCGCCAAGAGACCCAGTACTTC; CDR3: CASSLGTSGRQETQYF
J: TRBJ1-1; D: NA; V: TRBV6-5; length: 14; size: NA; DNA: TGTGCCAGCAGCAAGGACCTCCGGGGCACTGAAGCTTTCTTT; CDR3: CASSKDLRGTEAFF
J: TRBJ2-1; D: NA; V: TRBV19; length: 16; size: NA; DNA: TGTGCCAGTAGTATAGCTGAACTAGCCGACTACAATGAGCAGTTCTTC; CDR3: CASSIAELADYNEQFF
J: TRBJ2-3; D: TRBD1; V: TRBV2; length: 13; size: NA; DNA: TGTGCCACCGGTCAGGGGGCCGCAGATACGCAGTATTTT; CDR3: CATGQGAADTQYF
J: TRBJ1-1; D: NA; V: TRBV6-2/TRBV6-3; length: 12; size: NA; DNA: TGTGCCAGCAGTGCACAGGGCGGGAGAGCTTTCTTT; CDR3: CASSAQGGRAFF
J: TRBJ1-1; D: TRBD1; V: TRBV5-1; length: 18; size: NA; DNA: TGCGCCAGCAGCTTGAATTTATGGACAGGTGCCATGAACACTGAAGCTTTCTTT; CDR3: CASSLNLWTGAMNTEAFF
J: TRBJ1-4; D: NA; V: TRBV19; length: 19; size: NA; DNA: TGTGCCAGTAGCCGTAGGGCACAGGGAACGGTTACAACTGATGAAAAACTGTTTTTT; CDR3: CASSRRAQGTVTTDEKLFF
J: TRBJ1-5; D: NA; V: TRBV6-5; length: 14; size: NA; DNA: TGTGCCAGCAGTTACAGGCAGGGTTATCAGCCCCAGCATTTT; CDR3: CASSYRQGYQPQHF
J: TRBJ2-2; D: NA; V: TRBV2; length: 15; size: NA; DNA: TGTGCCAGCAGTGCCGCCCAGGGGAAGGGAGGGGAGCTGTTTTTT; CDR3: CASSAAQGKGGELFF
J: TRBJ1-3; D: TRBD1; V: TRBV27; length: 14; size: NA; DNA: TGTGCCAGCAGTACAGGGGGCACTGGAAACACCATATATTTT; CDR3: CASSTGGTGNTIYF
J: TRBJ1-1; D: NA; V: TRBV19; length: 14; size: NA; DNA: TGTGCCAGTAGTATAGTTACCGACAGGCCTGAAGCTTTCTTT; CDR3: CASSIVTDRPEAFF
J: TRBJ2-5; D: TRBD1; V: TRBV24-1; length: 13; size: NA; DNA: TGTGCCACCAGCCGCGGGACAGGGTTTCCCCAGTACTTC; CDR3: CATSRGTGFPQYF
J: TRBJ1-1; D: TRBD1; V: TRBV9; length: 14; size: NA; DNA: TGTGCCAGCAGCCCTTTCCAGGGGGACACTGAAGCTTTCTTT; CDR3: CASSPFQGDTEAFF
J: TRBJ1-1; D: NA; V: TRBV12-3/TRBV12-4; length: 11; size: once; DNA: TGTGCCAGCAGAGACAGGACTGAAGCTTTCTTT; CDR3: CASRDRTEAFF
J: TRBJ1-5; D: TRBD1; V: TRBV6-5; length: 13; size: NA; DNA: TGTGCCAGCAGTAGACAGGGGGATCGGCCCCAGCATTTT; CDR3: CASSRQGDRPQHF
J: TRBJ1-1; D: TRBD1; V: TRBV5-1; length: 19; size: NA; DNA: TGCGCCAGCAGCTCGGGACAGGGGACCATTATGGGCGCGAACACTGAAGCTTTCTTT; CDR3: CASSSGQGTIMGANTEAFF
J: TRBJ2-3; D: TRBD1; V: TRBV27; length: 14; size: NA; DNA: TGTGCCAGCAGTTTATCCGGGACAGCAGATACGCAGTATTTT; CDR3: CASSLSGTADTQYF
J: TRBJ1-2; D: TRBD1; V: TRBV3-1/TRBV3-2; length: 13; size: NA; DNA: TGTGCCAGCAGCCAAGGACAGGGATATGGCTACACCTTC; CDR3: CASSQGQGYGYTF
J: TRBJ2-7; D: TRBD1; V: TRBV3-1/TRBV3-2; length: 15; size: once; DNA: TGTGCCAGCAGCCAATCCCGACAGGGGCCCTACGAGCAGTACTTC; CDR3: CASSQSRQGPYEQYF
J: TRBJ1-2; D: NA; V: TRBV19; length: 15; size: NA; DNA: TGTGCCAGTAGTATAGCCCAAACAGGGAACTATGGCTACACCTTC; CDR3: CASSIAQTGNYGYTF
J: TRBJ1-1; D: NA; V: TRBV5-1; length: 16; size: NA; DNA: TGCGCCAGCAGCTTGGCAGGGGTCACGGCGAACACTGAAGCTTTCTTT; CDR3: CASSLAGVTANTEAFF
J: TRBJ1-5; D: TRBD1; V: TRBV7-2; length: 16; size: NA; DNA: TGTGCCAGCAGCCAGAAGGGACAGTACATTAATCAGCCCCAGCATTTT; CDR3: CASSQKGQYINQPQHF
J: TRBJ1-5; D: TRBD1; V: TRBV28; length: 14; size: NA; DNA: TGTGCCAGCAGTGGGGGACAGTCCAATCAGCCCCAGCATTTT; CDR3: CASSGGQSNQPQHF
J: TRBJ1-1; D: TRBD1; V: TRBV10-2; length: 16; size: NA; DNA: TGCGCCAGCAGTGAGTCAGGGGGCGCGGGTTTGACTGAAGCTTTCTTT; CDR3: CASSESGGAGLTEAFF
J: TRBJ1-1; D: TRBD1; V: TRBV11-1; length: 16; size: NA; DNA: TGTGCCAGCAGCTTAAAGGGGCCCTGGGACAGGACTGAAGCTTTCTTT; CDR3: CASSLKGPWDRTEAFF
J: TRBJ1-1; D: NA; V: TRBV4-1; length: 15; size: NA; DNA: TGCGCCAGCAGCCAAGAGTTACAGGGCTGGGCTGAAGCTTTCTTT; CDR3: CASSQELQGWAEAFF
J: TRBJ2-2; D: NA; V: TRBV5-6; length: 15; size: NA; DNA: TGTGCCAGCAGCTTCGCGGGGGCCATCACCGGGGAGCTGTTTTTT; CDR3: CASSFAGAITGELFF
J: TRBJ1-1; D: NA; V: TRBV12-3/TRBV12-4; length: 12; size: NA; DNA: TGTGCCACCTCCAGGGGGAACACTGAAGCTTTCTTT; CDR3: CATSRGNTEAFF
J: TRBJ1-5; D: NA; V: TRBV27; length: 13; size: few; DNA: TGTGCCAGCAGGGGACGGACAGCACAGCCCCAGCATTTT; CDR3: CASRGRTAQPQHF